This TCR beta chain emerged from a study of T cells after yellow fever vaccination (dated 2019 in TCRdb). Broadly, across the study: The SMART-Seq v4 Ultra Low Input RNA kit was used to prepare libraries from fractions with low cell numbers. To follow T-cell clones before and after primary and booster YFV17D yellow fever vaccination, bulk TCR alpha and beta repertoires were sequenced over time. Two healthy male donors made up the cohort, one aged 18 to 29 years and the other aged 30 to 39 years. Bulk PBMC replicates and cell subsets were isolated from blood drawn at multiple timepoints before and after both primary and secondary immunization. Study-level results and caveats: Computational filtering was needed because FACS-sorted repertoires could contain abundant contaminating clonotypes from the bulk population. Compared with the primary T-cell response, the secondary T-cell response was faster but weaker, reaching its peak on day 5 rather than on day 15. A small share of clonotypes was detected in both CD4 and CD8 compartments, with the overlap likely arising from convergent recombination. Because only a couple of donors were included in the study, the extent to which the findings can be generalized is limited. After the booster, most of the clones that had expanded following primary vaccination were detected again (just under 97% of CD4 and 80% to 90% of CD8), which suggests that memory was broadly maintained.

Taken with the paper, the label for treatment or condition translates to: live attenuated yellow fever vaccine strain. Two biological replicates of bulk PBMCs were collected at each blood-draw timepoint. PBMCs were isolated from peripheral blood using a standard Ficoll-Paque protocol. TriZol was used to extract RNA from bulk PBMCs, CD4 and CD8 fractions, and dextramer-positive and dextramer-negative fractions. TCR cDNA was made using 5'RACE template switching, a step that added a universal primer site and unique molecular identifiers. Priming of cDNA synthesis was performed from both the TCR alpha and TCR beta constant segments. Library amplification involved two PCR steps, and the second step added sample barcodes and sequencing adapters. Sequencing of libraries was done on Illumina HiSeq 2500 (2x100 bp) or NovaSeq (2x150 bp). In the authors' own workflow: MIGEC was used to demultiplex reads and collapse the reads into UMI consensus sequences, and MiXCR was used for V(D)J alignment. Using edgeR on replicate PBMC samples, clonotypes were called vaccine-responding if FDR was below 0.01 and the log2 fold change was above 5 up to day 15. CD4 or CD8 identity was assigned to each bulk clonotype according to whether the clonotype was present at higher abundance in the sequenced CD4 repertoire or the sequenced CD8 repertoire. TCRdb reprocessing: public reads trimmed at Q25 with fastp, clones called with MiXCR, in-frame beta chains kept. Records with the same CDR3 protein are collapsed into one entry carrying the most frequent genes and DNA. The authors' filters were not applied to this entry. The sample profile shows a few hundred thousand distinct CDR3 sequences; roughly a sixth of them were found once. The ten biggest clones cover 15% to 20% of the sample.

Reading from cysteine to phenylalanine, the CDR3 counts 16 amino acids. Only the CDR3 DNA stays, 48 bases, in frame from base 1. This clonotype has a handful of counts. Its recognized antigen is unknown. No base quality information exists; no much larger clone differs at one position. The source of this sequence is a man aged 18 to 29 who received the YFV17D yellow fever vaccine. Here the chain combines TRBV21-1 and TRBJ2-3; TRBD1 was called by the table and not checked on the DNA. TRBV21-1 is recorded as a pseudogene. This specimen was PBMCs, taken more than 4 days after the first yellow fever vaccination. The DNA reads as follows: TGTGCCAGCAGCCGTGACAGTGAGGGACGCACAGATACGCAGTATTTT. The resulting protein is CASSRDSEGRTDTQYF.